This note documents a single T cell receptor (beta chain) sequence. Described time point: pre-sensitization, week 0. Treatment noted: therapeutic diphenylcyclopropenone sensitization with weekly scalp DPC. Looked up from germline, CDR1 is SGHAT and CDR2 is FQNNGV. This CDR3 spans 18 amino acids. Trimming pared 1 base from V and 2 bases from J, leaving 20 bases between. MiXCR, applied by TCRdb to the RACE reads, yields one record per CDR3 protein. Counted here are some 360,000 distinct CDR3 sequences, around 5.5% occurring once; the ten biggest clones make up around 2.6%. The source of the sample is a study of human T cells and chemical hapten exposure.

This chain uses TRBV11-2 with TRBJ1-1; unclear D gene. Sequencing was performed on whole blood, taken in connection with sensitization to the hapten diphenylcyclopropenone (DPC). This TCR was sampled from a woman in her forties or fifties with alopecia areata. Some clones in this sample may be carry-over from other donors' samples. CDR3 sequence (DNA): TGTGCCAGCAGCTTAGGGTCCAGGAGGGCAGTGGCAAACACTGAAGCTTTCTTT. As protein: CASSLGSRRAVANTEAFF.